This is a list of T cell receptor beta chains from one sample in a study of cytomegalovirus exposure and HLA in healthy donors. Repertoires were generated with immunoSEQ multiplex PCR, while TCRdb's copy carries only in-frame clones and drops some. Here the sample spans about 170,000 clones, roughly 81% being singletons. The sequenced material came from PBMCs. Receptors were obtained from a man aged 25 to 45 in good health and CMV-seropositive. Both conserved end residues are part of each CDR3. The D gene is left open where the match is weak. The size of a clone is reported for some rows only, either as once, few or many, or as a class for expanded clones.

d_gene: TRBD1; j_gene: TRBJ2-1; abundance: .; v_gene: TRBV2; CDR3nt: TGTGCCAGCAGTCGTGACAGGGGTGACAATGAGCAGTTCTTC; CDR3aa: CASSRDRGDNEQFF
d_gene: .; j_gene: TRBJ1-3; abundance: once; v_gene: TRBV6-5; CDR3nt: TGTGCCAGCAGTTTTCAGGGCTCTGGAAACACCATATATTTT; CDR3aa: CASSFQGSGNTIYF
d_gene: .; j_gene: TRBJ1-1; abundance: few; v_gene: TRBV7-9; CDR3nt: TGTGCCAGCAGCCCCGGGAGGTCGAACACTGAAGCTTTCTTT; CDR3aa: CASSPGRSNTEAFF
d_gene: .; j_gene: TRBJ2-5; abundance: .; v_gene: TRBV7-2; CDR3nt: TGTGCCAGCAGCCCGGTGGGGGGATTAGGCCGTTACCAAGAGACCCAGTACTTC; CDR3aa: CASSPVGGLGRYQETQYF
d_gene: .; j_gene: TRBJ1-1; abundance: .; v_gene: TRBV7-9; CDR3nt: TGTGCCAGCAGCTTAATAGGAGAGAACACTGAAGCTTTCTTT; CDR3aa: CASSLIGENTEAFF
d_gene: TRBD1; j_gene: TRBJ1-1; abundance: .; v_gene: TRBV6-5; CDR3nt: TGTGCCAGCAGACAGGGGGCCAGAGAAGCTTTCTTT; CDR3aa: CASRQGAREAFF
d_gene: .; j_gene: TRBJ2-3; abundance: .; v_gene: TRBV18; CDR3nt: TGTGCCAGCTCACCGCGGGACAGAACAGATACGCAGTATTTT; CDR3aa: CASSPRDRTDTQYF
d_gene: .; j_gene: TRBJ2-5; abundance: .; v_gene: TRBV19; CDR3nt: TGTGCCAGTAGCCGACGGAGGGGTAGTATGGAGACCCAGTACTTC; CDR3aa: CASSRRRGSMETQYF
d_gene: TRBD1; j_gene: TRBJ1-1; abundance: .; v_gene: TRBV19; CDR3nt: TGTGCCAGTAGACCCAGACAGGGCCCGAACACTGAAGCTTTCTTT; CDR3aa: CASRPRQGPNTEAFF
d_gene: TRBD1; j_gene: TRBJ1-2; abundance: .; v_gene: TRBV16; CDR3nt: TGTGCCAGCAGCCAAACCGGGGGGACAGGAAGGGGCTACACCTTC; CDR3aa: CASSQTGGTGRGYTF
d_gene: TRBD2; j_gene: TRBJ2-1; abundance: .; v_gene: TRBV11-3; CDR3nt: TGTGCCAGCAGCTTAGATAGCGGGTCTTACAATGAGCAGTTCTTC; CDR3aa: CASSLDSGSYNEQFF
d_gene: TRBD2; j_gene: TRBJ2-5; abundance: .; v_gene: TRBV5-4; CDR3nt: TGTGCCAGCACCACCGGGACTAGCGGGAGTCGGGGAGAGACCCAGTACTTC; CDR3aa: CASTTGTSGSRGETQYF
d_gene: .; j_gene: TRBJ2-2; abundance: .; v_gene: TRBV28; CDR3nt: TGTGCCAGCAGTCGGACTGTCGGGGAGCTGTTTTTT; CDR3aa: CASSRTVGELFF
d_gene: .; j_gene: TRBJ1-1; abundance: .; v_gene: TRBV7-9; CDR3nt: TGTGCCAGCAGCTTTACAGTGAACACTGAAGCTTTCTTT; CDR3aa: CASSFTVNTEAFF
d_gene: .; j_gene: TRBJ2-5; abundance: .; v_gene: TRBV2; CDR3nt: TGTGCCAGCAGTGCCGGGACATCAGGGGAGACCCAGTACTTC; CDR3aa: CASSAGTSGETQYF
d_gene: TRBD2; j_gene: TRBJ2-1; abundance: .; v_gene: TRBV7-9; CDR3nt: TGTGCCAGCAGCTTACTAGCGGGACCCAATGAGCAGTTCTTC; CDR3aa: CASSLLAGPNEQFF
d_gene: .; j_gene: TRBJ1-1; abundance: .; v_gene: TRBV7-2; CDR3nt: TGTGCCAGCAGCTTTTCGAGAACTGAAGCTTTCTTT; CDR3aa: CASSFSRTEAFF
d_gene: TRBD2; j_gene: TRBJ2-3; abundance: .; v_gene: TRBV11-1; CDR3nt: TGTGCCAGCAGCTACCCCTCTAGCGGGAGGGCCGATACGCAGTATTTT; CDR3aa: CASSYPSSGRADTQYF